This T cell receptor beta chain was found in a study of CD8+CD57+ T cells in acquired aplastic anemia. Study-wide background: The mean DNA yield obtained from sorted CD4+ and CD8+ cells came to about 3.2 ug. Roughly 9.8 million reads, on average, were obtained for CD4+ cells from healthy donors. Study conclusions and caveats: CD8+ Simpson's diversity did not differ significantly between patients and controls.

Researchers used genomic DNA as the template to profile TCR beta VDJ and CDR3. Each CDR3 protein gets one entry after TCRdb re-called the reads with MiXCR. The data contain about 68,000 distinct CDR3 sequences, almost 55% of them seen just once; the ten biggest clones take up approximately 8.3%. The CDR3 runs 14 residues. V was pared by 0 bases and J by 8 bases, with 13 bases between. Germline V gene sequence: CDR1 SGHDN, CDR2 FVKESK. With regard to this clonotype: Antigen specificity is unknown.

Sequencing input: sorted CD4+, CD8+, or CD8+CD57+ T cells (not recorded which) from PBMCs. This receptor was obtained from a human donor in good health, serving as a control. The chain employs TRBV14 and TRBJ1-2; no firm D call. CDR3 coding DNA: TGTGCCAGCAGCCAAGATATTTGGGCATGGGGCTACACCTTC. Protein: CASSQDIWAWGYTF.